A single sample is the source of the 5 T cell receptor beta chains below, sequenced in a study of beta chain features in type 1 diabetes. All of the isolated RNA was reverse transcribed, so expressed TCRB transcripts were sequenced. Clones were sequenced by immunoSEQ multiplex PCR, and TCRdb holds only the in-frame ones, with some missing. The sample has under 350,000 clones, around 7.8% seen once; the top ten hold roughly 1%. Sequenced material: central memory CD4+ T cells from blood. Receptors were obtained from a woman aged 18-29 years in good health.

The V call is TRBV7-3, the J call TRBJ2-2, with a weak D call TRBD2 (5 bases). The CDR3 extends over 14 amino acids. Per the germline V gene, CDR1 is SGHTA and CDR2 is FQGTGA. V dropped 2 bases and J dropped 5 bases, with 9 bases sitting between them. The CDR3 DNA reads as TGTGCCAGCAGCTTACGACGGGGTACCGGGGAGCTGTTTTTT. Its translation: CASSLRRGTGELFF.

V usage is TRBV28 and J usage is TRBJ1-3; D is undetermined. V was clipped by 7 bases and J by 4 bases, with 11 bases between them. The V gene's germline CDR1 is MDHEN and CDR2 SYDVKM. CDR3 length: 13 residues. The CDR3 protein is CASKSPGGNTIYF. Written as DNA, the CDR3 is TGTGCCAGCAAATCCCCGGGAGGAAACACCATATATTTT.

This clone was counted ten times or more. The chain couples TRBV18 to TRBJ2-3; TRBD2 matches 13 bases. Germline V gene data show CDR1 as KGHSH and CDR2 as LQKENI. The CDR3 spans 16 residues. After removal of 2 bases from V and 5 bases from J, the junction contained 4 bases not matched to a gene. The CDR3 sequence is CASSPGLAGEGDTQYF. The CDR3 DNA follows: TGTGCCAGCTCACCAGGACTAGCGGGAGAGGGAGATACGCAGTATTTT.

This clone was seen only a few times. The rearrangement links TRBV7-9 to TRBJ2-3; D perhaps matches TRBD2 (6 bases). Trimming left V 4 bases short and J 7 bases short, with 12 bases between. The length of the CDR3 is 13 residues. CDR1 is SEHNR and CDR2 is FQNEAQ in the germline V gene (reference sequence). DNA of the CDR3: TGTGCCAGCAGCTCCCCCGGGGGAAATACGCAGTATTTT. Translation: CASSSPGGNTQYF.

This clone was observed a few times. The V and J genes are TRBV6-6 and TRBJ2-3; TRBD2 might be the D (7 bases). Looked up from germline, CDR1 is MNHNY and CDR2 is SVGAGI (reference sequence). The CDR3 length is 14 residues. Trimming removed 7 bases from V and 6 bases from J, with 17 bases in between. CDR3 region: CASMLGGAMDTQYF. Here the CDR3 DNA reads TGTGCCAGCATGCTGGGGGGGGCTATGGATACGCAGTATTTT.